A single sample gave rise to the 10 T cell receptor beta chains below, sequenced in a study of T cell repertoires in aging, cancer and after chemotherapy. A mixed TRB-A/B primer pool amplified rearranged TRB by multiplex touch-down PCR. TCRdb called the multiplex PCR reads again in MiXCR, with one record for every CDR3 protein. The sample has 5,000 or so distinct CDR3 sequences; roughly a quarter are singletons. The template was genomic DNA from peripheral blood, not RNA. Sample: blood. The receptors shown here come from a human donor with a solid tumor.

This clonotype was seen a handful of times. The J gene is TRBJ2-6, the V gene TRBV21-1. TRBV21-1 is labeled a pseudogene. This CDR3 is 13 amino acids long. Written as DNA, the CDR3 is TGTGCCAGTATGATTACTGGGGCCAACGTCCTGACTTTC. It specifies CASMITGANVLTF.

This clonotype has just one count. One junction end disagrees with the germline gene, perhaps due to a read error. The J gene is TRBJ2-1, the V gene TRBV12-3 or TRBV12-4; 14 bases match TRBD2. This CDR3 has 11 amino acids. CDR3 in DNA: TGTGCCAGCATCGTGACTAGCGGGAGGGGGTTC. The encoded protein is CASIVTSGRGF.

This clonotype counts as medium-sized. The genes are TRBV27 and TRBJ1-5; the D gene is possibly TRBD1 (5 bases). In germline, CDR1 is MNHEY, CDR2 SMNVEV (reference sequence). V was trimmed by 5 bases and J by 5 bases, leaving 13 bases between them. The length of the CDR3 is 14 residues. CDR3 coding DNA: TGTGCCAGCAGTAGGAGGGGTGAGGATCAGCCCCAGCATTTT. Amino acid sequence: CASSRRGEDQPQHF.

This clonotype was observed a handful of times. CDR3 in amino acids: CASSDGTDTQYF. The CDR3 nucleotides are TGTGCCAGCAGTGACGGGACAGATACGCAGTATTTT. The chain employs TRBV2 and TRBJ2-3, with D uncertain. The V gene lost 3 bases and the J gene lost 3 bases, with 4 bases spanning the gap. This CDR3 has 12 residues. Germline V gives CDR1 SNHLY, CDR2 FYNNEI.

The chain is built from TRBV5-1 and TRBJ2-1, with 11 bases matching TRBD2. Germline trimming cut 3 bases from V and 4 bases from J; bases unmatched to any gene: 9. Germline V lookup: CDR1 SGHRS, CDR2 YFSETQ. There are 17 residues in the CDR3. This CDR3 reads CASSYIGTSGIYNEQFF. The CDR3 DNA reads as TGCGCCAGCAGCTACATCGGGACTAGCGGTATTTACAATGAGCAGTTCTTC.

By frequency in the sample, this clonotype is medium-sized. V is TRBV19 and J is TRBJ2-1, with a tentative D call TRBD1 (5 bases). The CDR3 has 14 residues. Germline V lookup: CDR1 LNHDA, CDR2 SQIVND (reference sequence). With 3 bases removed from V and 8 bases from J, the gap between germline ends came to 14 bases. This chain's CDR3 is CASSIGRAVDEQFF. The CDR3, as DNA: TGTGCCAGTAGTATCGGCAGGGCCGTCGATGAGCAGTTCTTC.

In its sample, this clonotype is medium-sized. The V gene is TRBV5-5, the J gene TRBJ2-5, with TRBD1 matching over 10 bases. V lost 4 bases, J lost 4 bases, and 10 bases stayed unmatched. The CDR3 is 16 residues long. Per the germline V gene, CDR1 is SGHKS and CDR2 is YYEKEE (reference sequence). The DNA for the CDR3 is TGTGCCAGCAGCATAAATCCGGGACAGGGGAGAGAGACCCAGTACTTC. The encoded protein is CASSINPGQGRETQYF.

This clonotype was detected only a few times. The CDR3: CATSDIGLGLTQYF. Written as DNA, the CDR3 is TGTGCCACCAGTGATATAGGACTGGGTTTGACCCAGTACTTC. The gene calls are TRBV24-1 and TRBJ2-5, with a possible D match to TRBD2 (5 bases). This CDR3 has 14 residues. Germline-derived CDR1 and CDR2 are KGHDR and SFDVKD. Between the trimmed V and J ends, which lost 3 bases and 7 bases, there was a span of 14 bases.

This clonotype is judged medium-sized. This CDR3 is CASSPPLRDKNTGELFF. The CDR3 DNA sequence: TGTGCCAGCAGTCCTCCCCTCCGGGACAAGAACACCGGGGAGCTGTTTTTT. The gene calls are TRBV12-3 or TRBV12-4 and TRBJ2-2; the D gene is possibly TRBD1 (6 bases). CDR3 size: 17 residues. The V and J ends lost 5 bases and 1 base respectively, with 17 bases between them.

V and J are TRBV12-3 or TRBV12-4 and TRBJ1-5; 9 bases are shared with TRBD1. The CDR3 consists of 16 residues. V shed 6 bases, J shed 2 bases, and the junction held 8 bases outside the gene matches. DNA for the CDR3: TGTGCCAGCAGGCCCTCGGGACAGGGCTGCAATCAGCCCCAGCATTTT. Translating gives CASRPSGQGCNQPQHF.